Listed here are 5 T cell receptor beta chains from one sample, sequenced in a study of blood T cell repertoires in COVID-19. Method: immunoSEQ multiplex PCR; TCRdb's copy keeps in-frame clones and lacks some. Of about 120,000 clones listed, just over 90% are singletons. The sequenced material came from peripheral blood. These receptors came from a human donor with active COVID-19. The donor label of this sample is uncertain.

The rearrangement uses TRBV7-9 and TRBJ1-1; weak D call: TRBD1 (6 bases). CDR3 size: 14 residues. CDR1 SEHNR and CDR2 FQNEAQ come from the germline V gene (reference sequence). Trimming left V 1 base short and J 4 bases short, with 10 bases between. As DNA, the CDR3 is TGTGCCAGCAGCTTAGTACAGGGATTCACTGAAGCTTTCTTT. It encodes CASSLVQGFTEAFF.

The chain uses TRBV7-2 and TRBJ2-3, with 9 nucleotides matching TRBD1. This CDR3 region has 15 residues. Trimming removed 4 bases from V and 7 bases from J; junction bases left unmatched: 9. CDR1 SGHTA and CDR2 FQGNSA come from the germline V gene. The CDR3 DNA reads TGTGCCAGCAGCTCGGACAGGGGTATCAAGCATACGCAGTATTTT. Amino acid sequence: CASSSDRGIKHTQYF.

The chain combines TRBV19 with TRBJ1-6; 9 bases are shared with TRBD1. Trimming removed 4 bases from V and 4 bases from J; junction bases left unmatched: 8. This CDR3 has 17 residues. Germline CDR1 is LNHDA and CDR2 is SQIVND (reference sequence). This CDR3 reads CASSNGPGTGYNSPLHF. Written as DNA, the CDR3 is TGTGCCAGTAGTAACGGGCCCGGGACAGGGTATAATTCACCCCTCCACTTT.

This clone showed up just once. This chain links TRBV7-6 with TRBJ2-7, with 7 bases matching TRBD2. V lost 1 base and J lost 3; bases outside the gene matches: 9. The CDR3 has 16 amino acids. From germline, CDR1 is SGHVS and CDR2 FNYEAQ. The CDR3 region is CASSLGMSGVDYEQYF. The CDR3 DNA sequence: TGTGCCAGCAGCTTAGGGATGAGCGGGGTCGACTACGAGCAGTACTTC.

This chain connects TRBV4-1 to TRBJ1-5; D remains ambiguous. V was clipped by 3 bases and J by 4 bases, with 13 bases between them. The CDR3 runs 15 residues. Germline-derived CDR1 and CDR2 are MGHRA and YSYEKL. CDR3 sequence: CASSHGVERNQPQHF. As DNA, the CDR3 is TGCGCCAGCAGCCATGGTGTAGAACGAAATCAGCCCCAGCATTTT.